What follows are 24 T cell receptor beta chains derived from one specimen sequenced in a study of blood T cells in healthy people across ages. It was with a sample-barcoded 5' primer and a J-beta primer mix that a second PCR of roughly 6 to 12 cycles was run. TCRdb reanalysed the 5' RACE reads using MiXCR and keeps one entry per CDR3 protein. The sample carries around 1,000,000 distinct CDR3 sequences, less than 25% recorded once. This sample was shared with a second study, whose subject was T cells of mothers and their children.

The specimen was blood. Every receptor here comes from a girl aged 2-10 years in good health.

Concerning this clonotype itself: A read error may account for a junction end that differs from germline. The CDR3 DNA reads TGCAGCGTTTTCTCCACGGGGTTAAATAACTTC. Translation: CSVFSTGLNNF. The V and J genes are TRBV29-1 and TRBJ1-2; D not certain. Germline V gene sequence: CDR1 SQVTM, CDR2 ANQGSEA. The CDR3 length is 11 residues. Based on the CDR3 plus reference TRBV29-1 and TRBJ1-2, the full variable domain is SAVISQKPSRDICQRGTSLTIQCQVDSQVTMMFWYRQQPGQSLTLIATANQGSEATYESGFVIDKFPISRPNLTFSTLTVSNMSPEDSSIYLCSVFSTGLNNFGSGTRLTVV.

The chain carries TRBV29-1 and TRBJ2-7; 10 positions agree with TRBD2. CDR1 and CDR2 from the germline V gene are SQVTM and ANQGSEA. Unmatched junction bases numbered 16, after V lost 6 bases and J lost 2 bases. The CDR3 runs to 17 residues. The CDR3 here is CSVRGASSGRGAYEQYF. Written as DNA, the CDR3 is TGCAGCGTCCGAGGGGCTTCTAGCGGGAGAGGGGCCTACGAGCAGTACTTC.

This clonotype has only a few counts. This chain joins TRBV24-1 and TRBJ1-2, with 11 bases identical to TRBD1. CDR1 is KGHDR and CDR2 is SFDVKD in the germline V gene. The CDR3 loop spans 16 amino acids. With 5 bases clipped from V and 2 bases from J, the junction kept 6 bases outside the gene matches. The CDR3 spells CATSGLDRGLNYGYTF. The CDR3 coding sequence is TGTGCCACCAGTGGTCTGGACAGGGGGCTAAACTATGGCTACACCTTC.

The V and J genes are TRBV6-1 and TRBJ2-5; no reliable D call. The J call may not be correct, given that the DNA end is closer to TRBJ2-1. Germline lookup yields CDR1 MNHNS and CDR2 SASEGT. CDR3 length: 13 residues. For the CDR3, the DNA is TGTGCCAGCAGTGAGGTTCGGGACAATGAGCAGTTCTTC. Residues: CASSEVRDNEQFF.

This clonotype was seen a few times. The chain recombines TRBV6-2 or TRBV6-3 with TRBJ1-2; TRBD1 agrees at 7 bases. Germline CDR1 and CDR2: MNHEY and SVGEGT. There are 16 residues in the CDR3. The V and J ends lost 4 bases and 2 bases, in that order; junction bases with no gene match: 10. Here the CDR3 reads CASSSIWTGQNYGYTF. The CDR3 DNA reads TGTGCCAGCAGTTCGATCTGGACAGGTCAAAACTATGGCTACACCTTC.

The DNA for the CDR3 is TGCAGCGTTGAGAGTTCCAAACTCCACTCTGGGGCCAACGTCCTGACTTTC. Translating gives CSVESSKLHSGANVLTF. This chain joins TRBV29-1 and TRBJ2-6; no definite D call. CDR1 is SQVTM, CDR2 ANQGSEA, per germline. The length of the CDR3 is 17 residues. With 3 bases removed from V and 0 bases from J, the gap between germline ends came to 15 bases.

The rearrangement links TRBV28 to TRBJ2-5, with D possibly matching TRBD2 (6 bases). The J call is uncertain, as TRBJ2-7 better fits the DNA end. Germline CDR1 is MDHEN and CDR2 is SYDVKM. The CDR3 length is 15 residues. CDR3 in DNA: TGTGCCAGCAGTTTACGCGGCTTGGGACTGGACGAGCAGTACTTC. The encoded protein is CASSLRGLGLDEQYF.

This clonotype has more than one count but fewer than ten. This rearrangement joins TRBV10-3 to TRBJ2-3; TRBD2 aligns across 11 bases. J lost 3 bases, V lost 6 bases, and 11 bases had no gene match. Per the germline V gene, CDR1 is ENHRY and CDR2 is SYGVKD. The CDR3 has 17 amino acids. Here the CDR3 reads CAIRDPIAGGRTDTQYF. The CDR3 DNA sequence: TGTGCCATCAGGGATCCGATAGCGGGAGGGCGTACAGATACGCAGTATTTT.

This clonotype has a single count. The J gene is TRBJ1-4, the V gene TRBV7-9; D perhaps matches TRBD1 (5 bases). Germline loops: CDR1 SEHNR, CDR2 FQNEAQ (reference sequence). V dropped 7 bases and J dropped 1 base, with 16 bases sitting between them. There are 16 residues in the CDR3. In DNA form, the CDR3 reads TGTGCCAGCAACCCAACCCCAGGGTTAACTAATGAAAAACTGTTTTTT. Translating it yields CASNPTPGLTNEKLFF.

The V call is TRBV7-6, the J call TRBJ2-3; D not certain. Trimming left V 4 bases short and J 6 bases short, with 11 bases between. CDR3 length equals 13 residues. Germline CDR1 SGHVS, CDR2 FNYEAQ. CDR3 amino acids: CASSSNLVDTQYF. The CDR3 bases are TGTGCCAGCAGCTCCAACTTAGTGGATACGCAGTATTTT.

J is TRBJ2-7 and V is TRBV20-1; D is unclear. The CDR3 length is 12 residues. With 4 bases removed from V and 1 base from J, the gap between germline ends came to 8 bases. Germline-derived CDR1 and CDR2 are DFQATT and SNEGSKA (reference sequence). Written as DNA, the CDR3 is TGCAGTGCTACAAGGGCGTCCTACGAGCAGTACTTC. The encoded protein is CSATRASYEQYF.

This clonotype appeared a few times. The V gene is TRBV20-1, the J gene TRBJ1-4; maybe TRBD1 (5 bases). V was cut by 3 bases and J by 4 bases, with 12 bases left in between. Germline lookup yields CDR1 DFQATT and CDR2 SNEGSKA (reference sequence). The CDR3 is 14 amino acids. This CDR3 is CSASSGRDNEKLFF. The CDR3 DNA reads TGCAGTGCTAGCTCGGGACGGGATAATGAAAAACTGTTTTTT.

This chain links TRBV2 with TRBJ2-1, with 8 bases lining up with TRBD1. Trimming removed 1 base from V and 7 bases from J; junction bases left unmatched: 6. The CDR3 consists of 15 residues. CDR1 is SNHLY, CDR2 FYNNEI, per germline. CDR3 amino acids: CASSEDGQGNNEQFF. The CDR3 coding sequence is TGTGCCAGCAGTGAAGACGGACAGGGTAATAATGAGCAGTTCTTC.

V gene TRBV29-1 combines with J gene TRBJ2-1; no clear D gene. Trimming removed 1 base from V and 6 bases from J, with 16 bases in between. CDR1 and CDR2 (germline): SQVTM, ANQGSEA. The CDR3 sequence is 15 residues long. CDR3 residues: CSVEAARLEGNEQFF. DNA of the CDR3: TGCAGCGTTGAAGCGGCCCGACTTGAAGGCAATGAGCAGTTCTTC.

This rearrangement joins TRBV7-8 to TRBJ2-4, with a possible D match to TRBD2 (6 bases). Germline lookup yields CDR1 SGHVS and CDR2 FQNEAQ. The CDR3 totals 17 residues. The ends were cut back, 4 bases at V and 0 bases at J, with 16 bases in the middle. CDR3 residues: CASSSSGTYLAKNIQYF. CDR3 bases: TGTGCCAGCAGCTCCTCAGGGACTTACCTAGCCAAAAACATTCAGTACTTC.

V gene TRBV7-8 combines with J gene TRBJ2-2; 7 nucleotides agree with TRBD2. With V trimmed by 2 bases and J by 3 bases, 3 bases remained unmatched. The germline V gene encodes CDR1 SGHVS and CDR2 FQNEAQ. The CDR3 length is 15 residues. CDR3 protein: CASSLSSGHTGELFF. The CDR3 DNA reads TGTGCCAGCAGCTTATCTAGCGGACACACCGGGGAGCTGTTTTTT. Filled out from reference TRBV7-8 and TRBJ2-2, the complete variable domain reads GAGVSQSPRYKVAKRGQDVALRCDPISGHVSLFWYQQALGQGPEFLTYFQNEAQLDKSGLPSDRFFAERPEGSVSTLKIQRTQQEDSAVYLCASSLSSGHTGELFFGEGSRLTVL.

This chain links TRBV11-3 with TRBJ2-5, with D tentatively TRBD1 or TRBD2 (6 bases each). Trimming left V 2 bases short and J 5 bases short, with 15 bases between. The CDR3 is 15 residues long. Germline values: CDR1 SGHNT, CDR2 YENEEA. The CDR3 loop is CASSLLGGVGETQYF. In DNA form, the CDR3 reads TGTGCCAGCAGCTTACTCGGGGGCGTTGGGGAGACCCAGTACTTC.

CDR3 residues: CASSPGQGSAEAFF. CDR3 nucleotides: TGTGCCAGCAGCCCCGGACAAGGGAGTGCTGAAGCTTTCTTT. The J gene is TRBJ1-1, the V gene TRBV7-3; tentatively, D is TRBD1 (5 bases). The ends were cut back, 5 bases at V and 6 bases at J, with 16 bases in the middle. The CDR3 is 14 amino acids. Germline CDR1 SGHTA, CDR2 FQGTGA.

The table lists this clonotype with a few counts. The chain recombines TRBV28 with TRBJ2-5; 10 positions match TRBD2. CDR1 is MDHEN, CDR2 SYDVKM, per germline. After removal of 1 base from V and 1 base from J, the junction contained 3 bases not matched to a gene. The CDR3 runs 16 residues. CDR3 region: CASSLLIAGGQETQYF. The DNA of the CDR3 is TGTGCCAGCAGTTTATTAATAGCGGGAGGCCAAGAGACCCAGTACTTC.

This clonotype was seen only a few times. The V and J genes are TRBV13 and TRBJ1-2; D call uncertain. This CDR3 spans 12 amino acids. V lost 3 bases, J lost 2 bases, and 4 bases lay in between. CDR1 is PRHDT and CDR2 is FYEKMQ in the germline V gene (reference sequence). The CDR3 sequence: CASSFWNYGYTF. CDR3 bases: TGTGCCAGCAGCTTTTGGAACTATGGCTACACCTTC.

The chain combines TRBV29-1 with TRBJ2-5, with 13 bases aligning to TRBD2. After removal of 3 bases from V and 1 base from J, the junction contained 5 bases not matched to a gene. CDR1 SQVTM and CDR2 ANQGSEA come from the germline V gene. The CDR3 loop spans 16 amino acids. The CDR3 protein is CSVEEWTSGSQETQYF. The CDR3 bases are TGCAGCGTTGAGGAATGGACTAGCGGGAGCCAAGAGACCCAGTACTTC.

The chain joins TRBV6-5 to TRBJ2-1; TRBD2 aligns across 7 bases. Trimming at V came to 2 bases and at J to 4 bases, leaving 8 bases not matched to a gene. The germline CDR1 and CDR2 sequences are MNHEY and SVGAGI. CDR3 length equals 16 residues. The CDR3 DNA is TGTGCCAGCAGTTACACACTAGCGCTTAGATACAATGAGCAGTTCTTC. Protein: CASSYTLALRYNEQFF.

This clonotype was detected a few times. The rearrangement links TRBV6-2 or TRBV6-3 to TRBJ2-6; unclear D gene. Germline CDR1 reads MNHEY; CDR2 reads SVGEGT. This CDR3 has 15 residues. Trimming shortened V by 7 bases and J by 0 bases, and 10 bases separated the two germline ends. The CDR3 sequence: CASTSYSSGANVLTF. The CDR3 nucleotides read TGTGCCAGCACTTCCTATTCCTCTGGGGCCAACGTCCTGACTTTC.

This clonotype was observed a few times. This rearrangement joins TRBV9 to TRBJ2-5; no reliable D call. With the DNA end fitting TRBJ2-1 better, the J assignment may be wrong. Germline loops: CDR1 SGDLS, CDR2 YYNGEE. CDR3 size: 15 residues. The CDR3 loop is CASSVDFPTANEQFF. The CDR3 region has the DNA TGTGCCAGCAGCGTAGATTTCCCAACCGCCAATGAGCAGTTCTTC.